Listed here are 20 T cell receptor beta chains from one sample, sequenced in a study of T cells in Graves' hyperthyroidism and ophthalmopathy. TCR beta CDR3 region amplification was performed from RNA transcripts. The primer set for the first-round RT-PCR of the TCR CDR3 was HTBI. Each CDR3 protein gets one entry after TCRdb re-called the multiplex PCR reads with MiXCR. In the table there are 550,000 to 800,000 distinct CDR3 sequences, roughly 17% of which are singletons. The sample was blood. All receptors come from a man in his forties or fifties with Graves' hyperthyroidism.

For the CDR3, the DNA is TGCAGTGCTGGATCGGACAGGGGGCGAGGTGAAAAACTGTTTTTT. This gives the protein CSAGSDRGRGEKLFF. The J gene is TRBJ1-4, the V gene TRBV20-1; 11 bases map to TRBD1. CDR1 DFQATT and CDR2 SNEGSKA come from the germline V gene (reference sequence). The J segment lost 7 bases and the V segment lost 5 bases, leaving 9 bases of the junction unmatched. CDR3 length: 15 residues.

This clonotype was picked up many times. This sequence joins TRBV27 and TRBJ2-7, with a possible D match to TRBD2 (6 bases). CDR3 length: 14 residues. The V and J ends lost 6 bases and 3 bases respectively, with 15 bases between them. From germline, CDR1 is MNHEY and CDR2 SMNVEV (reference sequence). This chain's CDR3 is CASSLGLERYEQYF. The CDR3 DNA follows: TGTGCCAGCAGCCTGGGACTGGAGCGCTACGAGCAGTACTTC.

The genes are TRBV28 and TRBJ2-7; a weak D match, TRBD2 (6 bases). CDR1 and CDR2 from the germline V gene are MDHEN and SYDVKM. The CDR3 covers 14 residues. Between the trimmed V and J ends, which lost 2 bases and 2 bases, there was a span of 10 bases. For the CDR3, the DNA is TGTGCCAGCAGTTTAATAGGGGAGGCCTACGAGCAGTACTTC. Translation gives CASSLIGEAYEQYF. The full variable domain, its missing parts supplied by reference TRBV28 and TRBJ2-7, is DVKVTQSSRYLVKRTGEKVFLECVQDMDHENMFWYRQDPGLGLRLIYFSYDVKMKEKGDIPEGYSVSREKKERFSLILESASTNQTSMYLCASSLIGEAYEQYFGPGTRLTVT.

This clonotype was recorded at least ten times. V gene TRBV30 combines with J gene TRBJ1-1, with D uncertain. Between the trimmed V and J ends, which lost 2 bases and 1 base, there was a span of 5 bases. Germline CDR1 reads GTSNPN; CDR2 reads SVGIG (reference sequence). There are 12 residues in the CDR3. Here the CDR3 reads CAWSMGNTEAFF. The CDR3 DNA follows: TGTGCCTGGAGTATGGGGAACACTGAAGCTTTCTTT.

This clonotype was seen many times. This rearrangement joins TRBV6-2 or TRBV6-3 to TRBJ1-1, with D perhaps TRBD1 (6 bases). The V end was cut by 2 bases, the J end by 1 base, with 8 bases between. Germline V gene data show CDR1 as MNHEY and CDR2 as SVGEGT. This CDR3 has 14 residues. In DNA, the CDR3 is TGTGCCAGCAGTTACGTGGGACAGAACACTGAAGCTTTCTTT. Amino acid sequence: CASSYVGQNTEAFF.

Many counts were recorded for this clonotype. J is TRBJ2-1 and V is TRBV27, with TRBD2 matching 8 bases. The ends lost 8 bases at V and 7 bases at J; junction bases unmatched: 10. The V gene's germline CDR1 is MNHEY and CDR2 SMNVEV (reference sequence). The CDR3 extends over 14 amino acids. In DNA, the CDR3 is TGTGCCAGCGATTCAGCGGGAGTGGGGAATGAGCAGTTCTTC. It encodes CASDSAGVGNEQFF.

This clonotype was counted only a few times. V is TRBV12-3 or TRBV12-4 and J is TRBJ2-5; D is perhaps TRBD1 (5 bases). The CDR3 sequence is 15 residues long. V was cut by 6 bases and J by 2 bases, with 16 bases left in between. CDR3 sequence reads: CASSRFGAGQETQYF. The CDR3 region has the DNA TGTGCCAGCAGCCGTTTTGGGGCAGGGCAAGAGACCCAGTACTTC.

DNA of the CDR3: TGTGCCAGCAGCTCACAAGGGAGGGATGAGCAGTTCTTC. Protein: CASSSQGRDEQFF. The chain recombines TRBV7-3 with TRBJ2-1; 7 bases agree with TRBD2. This CDR3 comprises 13 residues. V lost 4 bases and J lost 8; bases outside the gene matches: 5. The germline CDR1 and CDR2 sequences are SGHTA and FQGTGA.

V and J are TRBV30 and TRBJ2-1, with TRBD1 matching over 10 bases. The CDR3 has 15 residues. V shed 2 bases and J 4 bases; nucleotides not matched to a gene: 5. Germline V CDR1 and CDR2: GTSNPN, SVGIG (reference sequence). This CDR3 is CAWSLDRGPYNEQFF. The DNA for the CDR3 is TGTGCCTGGAGTCTAGACAGGGGGCCTTACAATGAGCAGTTCTTC.

This clonotype was counted at least ten times. The chain uses TRBV30 and TRBJ1-1; a weak D match, TRBD1 (5 bases). The germline V gene has CDR1 GTSNPN and CDR2 SVGIG (reference sequence). The CDR3 is 13 amino acids. V was trimmed by 1 base and J by 4 bases, leaving 10 bases between them. The CDR3 DNA reads as TGTGCCTGGAGTGGGGGGAGTTCCACTGAAGCTTTCTTT. It encodes CAWSGGSSTEAFF.

The CDR3 reads CASSQGSGDEQYF. In DNA, the CDR3 is TGTGCCAGCAGCCAAGGATCGGGGGACGAGCAGTACTTC. This rearrangement joins TRBV7-9 to TRBJ2-7; possibly TRBD2 for D (6 bases). CDR3 length: 13 amino acids. Germline loops: CDR1 SEHNR, CDR2 FQNEAQ (reference sequence). Trimming stripped 5 bases from V and 5 bases from J, with 13 bases between.

The chain couples TRBV30 to TRBJ2-1; TRBD1 might be the D (6 bases). In germline, CDR1 is GTSNPN, CDR2 SVGIG (reference sequence). Trimming took off 5 bases at V and 7 bases at J, with 9 bases between the two ends. The CDR3 extends over 11 amino acids. DNA for the CDR3: TGTGCCTGGGGAAGGGGGAATGAGCAGTTCTTC. Its protein is CAWGRGNEQFF.

This clonotype was observed a few times. A read error may be the cause here, since a much bigger clone is one base away. V and J are TRBV7-8 and TRBJ1-1; 10 bases map to TRBD1. Germline lookup yields CDR1 SGHVS and CDR2 FQNEAQ. V shed 10 bases, J shed 1 base, and the junction held 12 bases outside the gene matches. The CDR3 totals 16 residues. CDR3 residues: CAIRKTGGSPNTEAFF. CDR3 nucleotides: TGTGCCATCAGGAAGACAGGGGGCTCGCCGAACACTGAAGCTTTCTTT.

This clonotype was counted ten times or more. This sequence joins TRBV10-2 and TRBJ2-7; the D is unclear. The ends were cut back, 3 bases at V and 3 bases at J, with 6 bases in the middle. This CDR3 is built from 12 residues. Germline V gene lookup returns CDR1 WSHSY and CDR2 SAAADI. The CDR3 coding sequence is TGCGCCAGCAGTGAAGACCACTACGAGCAGTACTTC. Translating gives CASSEDHYEQYF.

This clonotype has ten or more counts. The chain employs TRBV19 and TRBJ1-2, with 8 bases that match TRBD1. This CDR3 comprises 13 residues. With 9 bases clipped from V and 4 bases from J, the junction kept 7 bases outside the gene matches. Germline values: CDR1 LNHDA, CDR2 SQIVND (reference sequence). CDR3 in DNA: TGTGCCAGCGACTTCGGGACAGGCTATGGCTACACCTTC. It encodes CASDFGTGYGYTF.

Ten or more counts support this clonotype. This sequence joins TRBV4-2 and TRBJ2-5; TRBD2 agrees at 10 bases. CDR3 size: 19 residues. The J segment lost 4 bases and the V segment lost 4 bases, leaving 18 bases of the junction unmatched. Germline V gene sequence: CDR1 LGHNA, CDR2 YNFKEQ. The CDR3, as DNA: TGTGCCAGCAGCCCCATCGGAACCCTAGCGGGAGTATCCTCAGAGACCCAGTACTTC. Translation gives CASSPIGTLAGVSSETQYF.

At least ten counts were recorded for this clonotype. The chain recombines TRBV3-1 with TRBJ1-6; the D is unclear. Trimming removed 1 base from V and 7 bases from J, with 8 bases in between. Germline V lookup: CDR1 LGHDT, CDR2 YNNKEL (reference sequence). CDR3 length: 14 amino acids. CDR3 sequence reads: CASSQVQKNSPLHF. The CDR3 bases are TGTGCCAGCAGCCAAGTACAGAAGAATTCACCCCTCCACTTT.

Only a few counts were recorded for this clonotype. One junction end disagrees with the germline gene, perhaps due to a read error. This rearrangement joins TRBV30 to TRBJ1-2; tentatively, D is TRBD1 (5 bases). Per the germline V gene, CDR1 is GTSNPN and CDR2 is SVGIG (reference sequence). CDR3 size: 16 residues. The CDR3, as DNA: TGTACCTGGAGTGTACGAGGGACTTTTCTCAACTATGGCTACACCTTC. Residues: CTWSVRGTFLNYGYTF.

This clonotype was detected many times. The rearrangement links TRBV2 to TRBJ2-3, with D perhaps matching TRBD1 or TRBD2 (5 bases each). Trimming shortened V by 6 bases and J by 3 bases, and 22 bases separated the two germline ends. The CDR3 totals 17 residues. Germline loops: CDR1 SNHLY, CDR2 FYNNEI. The CDR3, as DNA: TGTGCCAGCAGGCGGAGATCGGGGCCGGAAGTGACAGATACGCAGTATTTT. Protein product: CASRRRSGPEVTDTQYF.

At least ten counts were recorded for this clonotype. This chain connects TRBV12-3 or TRBV12-4 to TRBJ2-2; maybe TRBD1 (5 bases). The CDR3 contains 14 residues. Trimming shortened V by 4 bases and J by 1 base, and 7 bases separated the two germline ends. The DNA of the CDR3 is TGTGCCAGCAGTTCGACAGTGAACACCGGGGAGCTGTTTTTT. It is translated as CASSSTVNTGELFF.